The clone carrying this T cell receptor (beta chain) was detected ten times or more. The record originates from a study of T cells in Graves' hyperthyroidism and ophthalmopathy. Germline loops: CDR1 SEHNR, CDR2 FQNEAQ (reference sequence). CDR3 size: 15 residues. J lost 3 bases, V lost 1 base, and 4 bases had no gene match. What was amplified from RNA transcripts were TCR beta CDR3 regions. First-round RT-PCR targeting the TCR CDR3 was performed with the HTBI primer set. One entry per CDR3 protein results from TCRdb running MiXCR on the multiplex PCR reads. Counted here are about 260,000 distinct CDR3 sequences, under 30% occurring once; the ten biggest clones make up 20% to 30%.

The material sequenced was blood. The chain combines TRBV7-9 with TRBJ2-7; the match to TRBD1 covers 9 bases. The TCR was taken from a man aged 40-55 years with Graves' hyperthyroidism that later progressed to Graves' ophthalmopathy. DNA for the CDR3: TGTGCCAGCAGCTTAGGGTGGGACAGGGTCTACGAGCAGTACTTC. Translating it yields CASSLGWDRVYEQYF. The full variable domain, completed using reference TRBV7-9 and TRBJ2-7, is DTGVSQNPRHKITKRGQNVTFRCDPISEHNRLYWYRQTLGQGPEFLTYFQNEAQLEKSRLLSDRFSAERPKGSFSTLEIQRTEQGDSAMYLCASSLGWDRVYEQYFGPGTRLTVT.